Given below is one TCR beta chain in context. Per the original methods: Reference gene primers were amplified, and this amplification served to estimate nucleated cell counts. The data were produced by immunoSEQ multiplex PCR, yet TCRdb's version contains in-frame clones alone and is incomplete. That table supplies the V and J calls and clone size; D and trimming were determined from the DNA. The table includes over 75,000 clones, 60% to 85% detected once. The data stem from a study of blood T cell repertoires in COVID-19. The overall study: COVID-19 samples from acute and convalescent phases originated in the United States, Italy and Spain. T cells, B-cell-depleted T cells, or PBMCs provided the cDNA or gDNA that served as material.

V gave up 5 bases and J gave up 6 bases, with 8 bases separating them. Germline V gives CDR1 SGHNT, CDR2 YENEEA. There are 11 residues in the CDR3. The chain combines TRBV11-3 with TRBJ2-7; D uncertain. Sequencing input: peripheral blood. This TCR was recovered from a human donor in a cohort sampled during active COVID-19. CDR3 nucleotide sequence: TGTGCCAGCAGCCCCTCGGGCGAGCAGTACTTC. It yields the protein CASSPSGEQYF. The whole variable domain, filled in from reference TRBV11-3 and TRBJ2-7, reads EAGVVQSPRYKIIEKKQPVAFWCNPISGHNTLYWYLQNLGQGPELLIRYENEEAVDDSQLPKDRFSAERLKGVDSTLKIQPAELGDSAVYLCASSPSGEQYFGPGTRLTVT.